The 31 T cell receptor beta chains in this list originate from one sample, sequenced in a study of shared clonotypes between healthy human individuals. Sequencing was performed with immunoSEQ multiplex PCR; in TCRdb, only in-frame clones are kept and a portion is missing. This table holds millions of clones, more than 85% found once. CD8 cells regarded as naive lacked CD45RO, were positively chosen for CCR7, and omitted terminally differentiated effector memory CD45RA+ cells. Specimen: naive CD8+ T cells from PBMCs. The receptors shown here come from a man between 18 and 35 years old in good health. Some clones in this sample may be carry-over from other donors' samples.

This chain joins TRBV7-9 and TRBJ2-3; D assignment may be TRBD1 or TRBD2 (5 bases each). Germline V gene lookup returns CDR1 SEHNR and CDR2 FQNEAQ (reference sequence). V lost 2 bases, J lost 2 bases, and 14 bases lay in between. The CDR3 has 16 amino acids. The CDR3 region is CASSLTGGHNTDTQYF. CDR3 nucleotide sequence: TGTGCCAGCAGCTTAACAGGAGGCCATAACACAGATACGCAGTATTTT.

The chain is built from TRBV5-6 and TRBJ1-1; D not resolved. Trimming shortened V by 0 bases and J by 12 bases, and 9 bases separated the two germline ends. The V gene's germline CDR1 is SGHDT and CDR2 YYEEEE. The CDR3 covers 11 residues. The CDR3 is CASSLVRETFF. In DNA form, the CDR3 reads TGTGCCAGCAGCTTGGTCCGAGAAACTTTCTTT.

The chain couples TRBV6-5 to TRBJ1-3; a possible D gene is TRBD1 (5 bases). V lost 1 base to trimming and J lost 3 bases, with 7 bases between them. The CDR3 sequence is 14 residues long. The V gene's germline CDR1 is MNHEY and CDR2 SVGAGI. This CDR3 reads CASSYLGVGNTIYF. DNA of the CDR3: TGTGCCAGCAGTTACTTGGGGGTTGGAAACACCATATATTTT.

The chain joins TRBV19 to TRBJ2-7, with D perhaps matching TRBD1 or TRBD2 (5 bases each). V lost 5 bases and J lost 3, with 8 bases in between. The CDR3 is 12 amino acids. The germline V gene encodes CDR1 LNHDA and CDR2 SQIVND (reference sequence). For the CDR3, the DNA is TGTGCCAGTAGTCAGGGAGTCTACGAGCAGTACTTC. Translated: CASSQGVYEQYF.

The rearrangement uses TRBV28 and TRBJ1-1; tentatively, D is TRBD1 (6 bases). This CDR3 contains 14 residues. Trimming stripped 6 bases from V and 4 bases from J, with 15 bases between. Per germline, CDR1 MDHEN and CDR2 SYDVKM. The CDR3 nucleotides are TGTGCCAGCAGAGCACAGGGTCTCGGCACTGAAGCTTTCTTT. This encodes CASRAQGLGTEAFF.

The chain uses TRBV5-8 and TRBJ2-7, with 8 nucleotides matching TRBD2. The CDR3 totals 16 residues. V lost 0 bases to trimming and J lost 3 bases; unmatched junction nucleotides: 8. Germline V lookup: CDR1 SGHTS, CDR2 YDEGEE. CDR3 amino acids: CASSLVLAGSNYEQYF. The CDR3 DNA follows: TGTGCCAGCAGCTTGGTGTTAGCGGGGTCCAACTACGAGCAGTACTTC.

The V gene is TRBV4-2, the J gene TRBJ2-2; 7 bases agree with TRBD1. Germline trimming cut 0 bases from V and 8 bases from J; bases unmatched to any gene: 9. The V gene's germline CDR1 is LGHNA and CDR2 YNFKEQ. The CDR3 has 16 residues. The CDR3 region is CASSQETGLARGELFF. The CDR3 DNA sequence: TGTGCCAGCAGCCAAGAGACAGGGCTCGCGAGAGGGGAGCTGTTTTTT.

The J gene is TRBJ2-5, the V gene TRBV28, with D perhaps TRBD2 (5 bases). CDR3 size: 14 residues. V gave up 5 bases and J gave up 4 bases, with 14 bases separating them. Germline values: CDR1 MDHEN, CDR2 SYDVKM. The CDR3 bases are TGTGCCAGCAGTCCTAGGGCGGCGGGAGAGACCCAGTACTTC. Translated, it gives CASSPRAAGETQYF.

The gene calls are TRBV7-2 and TRBJ2-7, with D possibly matching TRBD1 (6 bases). Germline CDR1 is SGHTA and CDR2 is FQGNSA. Deletions cut 3 bases from V and 2 bases from J, with 26 bases between. This CDR3 region has 19 residues. The CDR3 here is CASSFFPTGQSEFPYEQYF. DNA for the CDR3: TGTGCCAGCAGCTTCTTCCCGACCGGACAGTCGGAGTTCCCCTACGAGCAGTACTTC.

The genes are TRBV5-8 and TRBJ1-2; no reliable D call. V was shortened by 4 bases and J by 3 bases, with 10 bases between the two germline ends. CDR3 length: 13 residues. CDR1 is SGHTS, CDR2 YDEGEE, per germline. CDR3 amino acids: CASSPTNHYGYTF. In DNA form, the CDR3 reads TGTGCCAGCAGCCCCACGAACCACTATGGCTACACCTTC.

The rearrangement joins TRBV7-6 to TRBJ2-7; D is uncertain. The germline V and J ends were trimmed by 4 bases and 0 bases, with 13 bases remaining between them. This CDR3 region has 15 residues. Germline V lookup: CDR1 SGHVS, CDR2 FNYEAQ. CDR3 region: CASSSSPGLSYEQYF. The DNA of the CDR3 is TGTGCCAGCAGCTCATCTCCGGGCCTCTCCTACGAGCAGTACTTC.

The chain joins TRBV7-6 to TRBJ2-5, with D unclear. V was cut by 1 base and J by 5 bases, with 14 bases left in between. Looked up from germline, CDR1 is SGHVS and CDR2 is FNYEAQ. This CDR3 contains 15 residues. The CDR3 loop is CASSLEGPLEETQYF. The CDR3 nucleotides are TGTGCCAGCAGCTTAGAAGGTCCGCTGGAGGAGACCCAGTACTTC.

The chain joins TRBV28 to TRBJ1-2, with D possibly matching TRBD1 (6 bases). Germline V CDR1 and CDR2: MDHEN, SYDVKM. The CDR3 length is 15 residues. Trimming removed 5 bases at V and 3 bases at J, with 16 bases between. The chain's CDR3 is CASSAGQGPHYGYTF. The DNA of the CDR3 is TGTGCCAGCAGTGCCGGGCAGGGGCCACACTATGGCTACACCTTC.

The chain is built from TRBV7-9 and TRBJ2-1; D not resolved. Germline assignment: CDR1 SEHNR and CDR2 FQNEAQ (reference sequence). The CDR3 runs to 15 residues. V was shortened by 1 base and J by 13 bases, with 20 bases between the two germline ends. The CDR3 DNA reads TGTGCCAGCAGCTTAGAGGTCGTGCCTGGCGAGTTCCAGTTCTTC. Protein sequence: CASSLEVVPGEFQFF. Complete variable domain (other parts from reference TRBV7-9 and TRBJ2-1): DTGVSQNPRHKITKRGQNVTFRCDPISEHNRLYWYRQTLGQGPEFLTYFQNEAQLEKSRLLSDRFSAERPKGSFSTLEIQRTEQGDSAMYLCASSLEVVPGEFQFFGPGTRLTVL.

The V call is TRBV4-3, the J call TRBJ2-5; D tentatively reads TRBD1 or TRBD2 (5 bases each). CDR1 and CDR2 from the germline V gene are LGHNA and YSLEER. The CDR3 has 15 amino acids. The ends were cut back, 3 bases at V and 5 bases at J, with 16 bases in the middle. The CDR3 nucleotides read TGCGCCAGCAGCCACCGGGACCGCCTGGGGGAGACCCAGTACTTC. This gives the protein CASSHRDRLGETQYF.

The chain couples TRBV7-2 to TRBJ2-2; perhaps D is TRBD1 or TRBD2 (6 bases each). This CDR3 has 16 residues. V lost 4 bases and J lost 0, with 12 bases in between. The germline V gene encodes CDR1 SGHTA and CDR2 FQGNSA. The CDR3 DNA sequence: TGTGCCAGCAGCTGGCAAGGGGGGACGAACACCGGGGAGCTGTTTTTT. It codes for CASSWQGGTNTGELFF.

The chain combines TRBV7-9 with TRBJ2-2, with a possible D match to TRBD2 (5 bases). V lost 6 bases, J lost 6 bases, and 5 bases lay in between. Per the germline V gene, CDR1 is SEHNR and CDR2 is FQNEAQ (reference sequence). The CDR3 length is 11 residues. The DNA of the CDR3 is TGTGCCAGCAGGGAGGCCGGGGAGCTGTTTTTT. Amino acid sequence: CASREAGELFF.

For this clone: In the same sample, other DNA sequences code for this CDR3. J is TRBJ2-7 and V is TRBV27, with a weak D call TRBD2 (5 bases). This CDR3 comprises 13 residues. The ends were cut back, 6 bases at V and 3 bases at J, with 12 bases in the middle. The germline V gene has CDR1 MNHEY and CDR2 SMNVEV (reference sequence). The CDR3 sequence is CASSSGLDYEQYF. In nucleotides, the CDR3 is TGTGCCAGCAGCTCAGGACTGGACTACGAGCAGTACTTC.

V is TRBV11-2 and J is TRBJ2-1; D remains ambiguous. In germline, CDR1 is SGHAT, CDR2 FQNNGV. CDR3 length: 12 residues. V was pared by 7 bases and J by 4 bases, with 8 bases between. CDR3 DNA sequence: TGTGCCAGCACGGCTGCGTACAATGAGCAGTTCTTC. It encodes CASTAAYNEQFF.

Concerning this clone: Additional DNA sequences in this sample encode the identical CDR3. The rearrangement uses TRBV7-9 and TRBJ1-1, with TRBD1 as a possible D gene (5 bases). V was cut by 1 base and J by 1 base, with 10 bases left in between. Germline V gives CDR1 SEHNR, CDR2 FQNEAQ (reference sequence). This CDR3 is 15 amino acids long. The CDR3 DNA follows: TGTGCCAGCAGCTTAGGGCCAGGGACGAACACTGAAGCTTTCTTT. Amino acid sequence: CASSLGPGTNTEAFF.

The V and J genes are TRBV28 and TRBJ2-1; 15 bases align to TRBD2. The V gene end was trimmed by 6 bases and the J gene end by 11 bases; junction bases not matched to a gene: 2. This CDR3 contains 13 residues. Germline lookup yields CDR1 MDHEN and CDR2 SYDVKM. The CDR3, as DNA: TGTGCCAGCAGGGGGACTAGCGGGAGGAAGCAGTTCTTC. This gives the protein CASRGTSGRKQFF.

CDR3 loop: CASSPLAGAPEQFF. The CDR3 coding sequence is TGTGCCAGCAGTCCGCTAGCGGGAGCCCCTGAGCAGTTCTTC. The chain employs TRBV27 and TRBJ2-1, with 10 bases lining up with TRBD2. The V segment lost 5 bases and the J segment 9 bases; nucleotides outside the gene matches: 7. Germline CDR1 reads MNHEY; CDR2 reads SMNVEV (reference sequence). There are 14 residues in the CDR3.

The chain couples TRBV12-5 to TRBJ2-1; unclear D gene. Per germline, CDR1 LGHNT and CDR2 FRNRAP. V dropped 3 bases and J dropped 9 bases, with 6 bases sitting between them. This CDR3 region has 11 residues. DNA of the CDR3: TGTGCTAGTGGTTTCGCGACTGAGCAGTTCTTC. Its translation is CASGFATEQFF.

The chain carries TRBV28 and TRBJ2-7; no reliable D call. V lost 6 bases to trimming and J lost 0 bases, with 15 bases between them. The germline V gene encodes CDR1 MDHEN and CDR2 SYDVKM. This CDR3 region has 15 residues. The CDR3 DNA reads as TGTGCCAGCAGGGCTCCCATCGGCGTCTCCTACGAGCAGTACTTC. Its translation is CASRAPIGVSYEQYF.

V is TRBV5-6 and J is TRBJ2-7, with 7 bases matching TRBD1. Germline V gives CDR1 SGHDT, CDR2 YYEEEE. With 3 bases clipped from V and 0 bases from J, the junction kept 3 bases outside the gene matches. The CDR3 totals 14 residues. The CDR3 here is CASSWDSNSYEQYF. The CDR3 DNA reads as TGTGCCAGCAGCTGGGACAGTAACTCCTACGAGCAGTACTTC. The full variable domain, rest sourced from reference TRBV5-6 and TRBJ2-7, is DAGVTQSPTHLIKTRGQQVTLRCSPKSGHDTVSWYQQALGQGPQFIFQYYEEEERQRGNFPDRFSGHQFPNYSSELNVNALLLGDSALYLCASSWDSNSYEQYFGPGTRLTVT.

To note about this clone: Other DNA sequences in the sample encode the same CDR3. The CDR3 region is CASSPRQFSYEQYF. The CDR3 nucleotides are TGTGCCAGCAGCCCTAGACAGTTCTCCTACGAGCAGTACTTC. V is TRBV27 and J is TRBJ2-7, with a possible D match to TRBD1 (5 bases). Looked up from germline, CDR1 is MNHEY and CDR2 is SMNVEV (reference sequence). Between the trimmed V and J ends, which lost 6 bases and 0 bases, there was a span of 12 bases. The CDR3 consists of 14 residues.

This clone was counted only a few times. The J gene is TRBJ1-2, the V gene TRBV7-8; D perhaps matches TRBD1 (5 bases). The CDR3 contains 13 residues. The germline V and J ends were trimmed by 2 bases and 6 bases, with 10 bases remaining between them. Germline V gene data show CDR1 as SGHVS and CDR2 as FQNEAQ. The CDR3: CASSLSWGDGYTF. CDR3 nucleotides: TGTGCCAGCAGCTTAAGCTGGGGCGATGGCTACACCTTC.

This clone has a single count. The CDR3: CASSQVQGGHQPQHF. CDR3 in DNA: TGCGCCAGCAGCCAAGTACAGGGTGGCCATCAGCCCCAGCATTTT. The rearrangement uses TRBV4-3 and TRBJ1-5, with a tentative D call TRBD1 (6 bases). The CDR3 loop spans 15 amino acids. Trimming took 1 base from V and 5 from J, leaving 12 bases between them. The germline V gene has CDR1 LGHNA and CDR2 YSLEER.

J is TRBJ2-1 and V is TRBV2; TRBD2 aligns across 11 bases. Germline CDR1 and CDR2: SNHLY and FYNNEI. CDR3 length equals 16 residues. Trimming took 8 bases from V and 8 from J; bases not matched to a gene: 14. CDR3 DNA sequence: TGTGCCAGCTTAGGGGCTAGCGGGAGGAGAGTCGATGAGCAGTTCTTC. Encoded protein: CASLGASGRRVDEQFF.

This clone was found once. The V gene is TRBV11-2, the J gene TRBJ2-1; tentative D call: TRBD2 (7 bases). The CDR3 totals 17 residues. The germline gives CDR1 SGHAT, CDR2 FQNNGV. Trimming stripped 3 bases from V and 1 base from J, with 16 bases between. CDR3 amino acids: CASSFGGLDSSYNEQFF. The CDR3 DNA reads as TGTGCCAGCAGCTTCGGGGGGCTAGATAGTTCCTACAATGAGCAGTTCTTC.

The CDR3 DNA reads as TGTGCCAGCAGCGTAGATTCCCGGCGGGAGAACCAAGAGACCCAGTACTTC. Amino acids: CASSVDSRRENQETQYF. The genes are TRBV9 and TRBJ2-5; 7 bases fit TRBD2. The CDR3 runs to 17 residues. V trimming: 0 bases; J trimming: 0 bases; junction bases outside the gene matches: 8. Germline V gives CDR1 SGDLS, CDR2 YYNGEE.